Listed below are T cell receptor beta chains from one sample, sequenced in a study of shared clonotypes between healthy human individuals. Libraries were prepared by immunoSEQ multiplex PCR; TCRdb keeps only in-frame clonotypes and omits some of them. The sample has some 530,000 clones, 81% seen once. Input material: PBMCs. These receptors all stem from a middle-aged woman in good health. Some clones in this sample may be carry-over from other donors' samples. Each CDR3 is given with its conserved first and last residue. The D gene is left open where the match is weak. The size entry is marked missing in some rows and otherwise reads once, few, many or a size class.

>-|TRBV19|few|TRBJ2-7
TGTGCCAGTAGTATCAGGGTATTCCCCTACGAGCAGTACTTC
CASSIRVFPYEQYF
>TRBD2|TRBV4-1|-|TRBJ2-7
TGCGCCAGCAGCCAAGATCGGGGGGGTATCGACGAGCAGTACTTC
CASSQDRGGIDEQYF
>TRBD2|TRBV18|-|TRBJ2-3
TGTGCCAGCTCACGCGTCCCCACTAGCGGGCAAACCCCTGCCGGCACAGATACGCAGTATTTT
CASSRVPTSGQTPAGTDTQYF
>-|TRBV2|-|TRBJ1-1
TGTGCCAGCAGTGAGGATAGGGAGCTCGCTGAAGCTTTCTTT
CASSEDRELAEAFF
>-|TRBV2|few|TRBJ2-6
TGTGCCAGCAGTGACCAGGGGGGTGGGGCCAACGTCCTGACTTTC
CASSDQGGGANVLTF
>-|TRBV28|once|TRBJ1-2
TGTGCCAGCAGTGGGGGGAGGGGTAACTATGGCTACACCTTC
CASSGGRGNYGYTF
>TRBD2|TRBV4-2|-|TRBJ2-5
TGTGCCAGCAGCCAAGAGAGGGTTAGCGGGGTATTAGGGGAGACCCAGTACTTC
CASSQERVSGVLGETQYF
>-|TRBV28|-|TRBJ1-2
TGTGCCAGCAGTAACGCCAGGGGAATCGACTATGGCTACACCTTC
CASSNARGIDYGYTF
>TRBD1|TRBV28|-|TRBJ1-5
TGTGCCAGTCTACAGGGGGGGAGCAATCAGCCCCAGCATTTT
CASLQGGSNQPQHF
>-|TRBV6-6|-|TRBJ2-7
TGTGCCAGCAGCCTCAGTCTAGACAAACTGAAAGAGCAGTACTTC
CASSLSLDKLKEQYF
>TRBD2|TRBV5-4|-|TRBJ2-1
TGTGCCAGCAGCTCGGGGACTAGCCTTTATTCCTACAATGAGCAGTTCTTC
CASSSGTSLYSYNEQFF
>-|TRBV7-8|-|TRBJ1-5
TGTGCCAGCAGCCCACTACAGGGAGGGGATCAGCCCCAGCATTTT
CASSPLQGGDQPQHF
>TRBD2|TRBV2|-|TRBJ2-5
TGTGCCAGCAGTGAGCAAGGACTAGATACGGAGACCCAGTACTTC
CASSEQGLDTETQYF
>TRBD1|TRBV7-3|-|TRBJ1-2
TGTGCCAGCAGCCCCGGAACAGGGGATGGCTATGGCTACACCTTC
CASSPGTGDGYGYTF
>-|TRBV2|-|TRBJ2-7
TGTGCCAGCAGCTCCGGGACCCCCTTAGTTTACGAGCAGTACTTC
CASSSGTPLVYEQYF
>-|TRBV13|-|TRBJ1-2
TGTGCCAGCAGCTTCAAGGGAGACTATGGCTACACCTTC
CASSFKGDYGYTF
>TRBD2|TRBV7-9|-|TRBJ2-7
TGTGCCAGCAGCTCACGACTAGCGGCTACCTACGAGCAGTACTTC
CASSSRLAATYEQYF